What follows are 11 T cell receptor beta chains derived from one specimen sequenced in a study of blood T cell repertoires in COVID-19. The assay was immunoSEQ multiplex PCR, and TCRdb's table has in-frame clones only and misses some. Of 100,000 to 150,000 clones in the sample, around three quarters were seen once. The specimen sequenced was peripheral blood. These receptors were obtained from a man aged 40-49 years with active or convalescent COVID-19.

This rearrangement joins TRBV5-1 to TRBJ1-2, with D perhaps TRBD1 (6 bases). The CDR3 sequence is 13 residues long. The V end was cut by 2 bases, the J end by 8 bases, with 13 bases between. Germline V gene lookup returns CDR1 SGHRS and CDR2 YFSETQ. The CDR3 spells CASSFSGDQGYTF. Written as DNA, the CDR3 is TGCGCCAGCAGCTTTTCAGGGGATCAAGGCTACACCTTC. Filled out from reference TRBV5-1 and TRBJ1-2, the complete variable domain reads KAGVTQTPRYLIKTRGQQVTLSCSPISGHRSVSWYQQTPGQGLQFLFEYFSETQRNKGNFPGRFSGRQFSNSRSEMNVSTLELGDSALYLCASSFSGDQGYTFGSGTRLTVV.

This clone came up once. The chain combines TRBV14 with TRBJ2-1, with TRBD2 matching 7 bases. Germline CDR1 and CDR2: SGHDN and FVKESK. V shed 7 bases, J shed 6 bases, and the junction held 6 bases outside the gene matches. The CDR3 covers 13 residues. The CDR3 reads CASTLGGGNEQFF. Here the CDR3 DNA reads TGTGCCAGCACCCTGGGGGGGGGCAATGAGCAGTTCTTC. Combining the CDR3 with reference TRBV14 and TRBJ2-1 gives the whole variable domain EAGVTQFPSHSVIEKGQTVTLRCDPISGHDNLYWYRRVMGKEIKFLLHFVKESKQDESGMPNNRFLAERTGGTYSTLKVQPAELEDSGVYFCASTLGGGNEQFFGPGTRLTVL.

The rearrangement uses TRBV6-6 and TRBJ2-5, with D hard to call. Germline CDR1 is MNHNY and CDR2 is SVGAGI (reference sequence). CDR3 length: 13 residues. V was trimmed by 6 bases and J by 2 bases, leaving 10 bases between them. The CDR3 DNA is TGTGCCAGCAGGACACACCAACAAGAGACCCAGTACTTC. Protein product: CASRTHQQETQYF.

The genes are TRBV28 and TRBJ1-1; D perhaps matches TRBD1 (6 bases). There are 12 residues in the CDR3. V lost 5 bases to trimming and J lost 11 bases, with 15 bases between them. Looked up from germline, CDR1 is MDHEN and CDR2 is SYDVKM. CDR3 coding DNA: TGTGCCAGCAGTAACCCAGGGGCTAGGGCTTTCTTT. Its translation is CASSNPGARAFF.

The chain has TRBV4-3 and TRBJ2-3; D is unresolved. Germline V CDR1 and CDR2: LGHNA, YSLEER. V was shortened by 1 base and J by 0 bases, with 8 bases between the two germline ends. This CDR3 region has 15 residues. CDR3 sequence: CASSQGHASTDTQYF. The CDR3 region has the DNA TGCGCCAGCAGCCAAGGACATGCCAGCACAGATACGCAGTATTTT.

This clone was seen just once. The chain carries TRBV18 and TRBJ1-1, with D possibly matching TRBD1 (5 bases). CDR3 length equals 13 residues. V was cut by 6 bases and J by 2 bases, with 10 bases left in between. Germline loops: CDR1 KGHSH, CDR2 LQKENI. The CDR3 here is CASSQGRNTEAFF. The DNA of the CDR3 is TGTGCCAGCTCCCAGGGAAGAAACACTGAAGCTTTCTTT. The variable domain in full, with the rest retrieved from reference TRBV18 and TRBJ1-1, is NAGVMQNPRHLVRRRGQEARLRCSPMKGHSHVYWYRQLPEEGLKFMVYLQKENIIDESGMPKERFSAEFPKEGPSILRIQQVVRGDSAAYFCASSQGRNTEAFFGQGTRLTVV.

This CDR3 reads CSVRPFAYSGTGSLYGYTF. The CDR3 region has the DNA TGCAGCGTCCGACCTTTCGCATACTCCGGGACAGGGTCCCTTTATGGCTACACCTTC. The chain couples TRBV29-1 to TRBJ1-2, with TRBD1 matching over 9 bases. The CDR3 contains 19 residues. The V segment lost 6 bases and the J segment 5 bases; nucleotides outside the gene matches: 25. Germline loops: CDR1 SQVTM, CDR2 ANQGSEA.

The rearrangement uses TRBV24-1 and TRBJ1-1; no clear D. CDR1 is KGHDR and CDR2 is SFDVKD in the germline V gene. Trimming cost V 3 bases and J 5 bases, with 12 bases left between them. The CDR3 length is 14 residues. The CDR3 DNA reads as TGTGCCACCAGTGATGCGGGCTTCTCAACTGAAGCTTTCTTT. It specifies CATSDAGFSTEAFF.

This clone was detected only once. The chain uses TRBV6-5 and TRBJ1-2; D possibly corresponds to TRBD1 (6 bases). Looked up from germline, CDR1 is MNHEY and CDR2 is SVGAGI. Trimming took 0 bases from V and 11 from J, leaving 19 bases between them. The CDR3 length is 15 residues. As DNA, the CDR3 is TGTGCCAGCAGTTACTCGAGACAGGCACCTTCCGAGTACACCTTC. Its translation is CASSYSRQAPSEYTF.

V usage is TRBV27 and J usage is TRBJ2-1; D perhaps matches TRBD2 (7 bases). Trimming cost V 6 bases and J 0 bases, with 15 bases left between them. The CDR3 is made up of 16 amino acids. Germline-derived CDR1 and CDR2 are MNHEY and SMNVEV (reference sequence). As DNA, the CDR3 is TGTGCCAGCAGCCTCCGGGGGGCGAGCTCCTACAATGAGCAGTTCTTC. Encoded protein: CASSLRGASSYNEQFF.

V is TRBV30 and J is TRBJ1-1; no definite D call. This CDR3 region has 14 residues. Germline V gene sequence: CDR1 GTSNPN, CDR2 SVGIG (reference sequence). Deletions cut 3 bases from V and 9 bases from J, with 20 bases between. Written as DNA, the CDR3 is TGTGCCTGGAGCGAAGGGAGGGTTTTTTCCCAAGCTTTCTTT. This translates into CAWSEGRVFSQAFF.